The entry below describes one T cell receptor (beta chain). Trimming removed 1 base at V and 3 bases at J, with 22 bases between. The CDR3 spans 18 residues. From germline, CDR1 is MDHEN and CDR2 SYDVKM. This record belongs to a study of long-term antiretroviral therapy in people with HIV. It was version v3.0 of the immunoSEQ assay that was run at survey level. Measured with immunoSEQ multiplex PCR; TCRdb has only the in-frame clones, and not every one. There are almost 30,000 clones in the sample; 70% to 90% occur only once, and approximately 8.3% lies in the top ten. The chain couples TRBV28 to TRBJ2-7; a possible D gene is TRBD2 (7 bases). This clonotype was sampled from a man between 45 and 60 years old with HIV. The sample here was unsorted PBMCs, taken 3.2 years before starting antiretroviral therapy. The CDR3 spells CASSLSIPQGGFHYEQYF. The CDR3, as DNA: TGTGCCAGCAGTTTATCCATCCCACAGGGAGGGTTTCACTACGAGCAGTACTTC.